This T cell receptor (beta chain) was recorded in a study of beta chain features in type 1 diabetes (dated by TCRdb to between 2018 and 2020). With regard to the full study: Mean age, gender distribution, total cell number and subset yield were not different between patients and healthy donors. A total of 107,917,701 sorted cells were examined across all samples, and the number of cells per subset was strongly correlated with RNA yield. In the study, recently diagnosed type 1 diabetes patients and matched healthy donors were compared on the TCRB repertoires of their sorted circulating CD4+ T cell subsets. Whereas all 30 or so donors provided naive and central memory subsets, regulatory and stem cell-like memory subsets were isolated from just 8 patients and roughly 8 healthy donors.

Worth noting for this clone: This receptor's antigen is unknown. No base-level quality is on record; no much larger clone is a single base apart.

Each donor gave one peripheral blood draw, averaging roughly 0.11 L, which was collected into heparinised tubes. A BD FACSAria II was used to sort naive, central memory, regulatory and stem cell-like memory CD4+ T cells with a panel that included CD45RO, CCR7, CD25, CD127, CD95 and CD27. All sorted populations exceeded 95% purity. PBMCs were isolated immediately by Lymphoprep density gradient centrifugation and stained directly without culture. So that batch effects would be minimized, each experiment stained and sorted samples in pairs, pairing one healthy donor with one patient. What the authors observed across the whole study: Because small numbers of individuals were included in the HLA sub-analyses, any influence of HLA type on TCRB rearrangement was left unresolved. Because cDNA was sequenced instead of genomic DNA, highly expressing activated cells could be over-represented, though the groups showed no difference in activation or CD3 levels. The naive, central memory and regulatory TCRB repertoires appeared to resemble one another more closely among patients than among healthy donors. PCR may preferentially amplify shorter templates, but because patient and control samples were amplified and corrected together, any resulting skew would affect both groups equally. Fewer insertions and more nucleotide deletions at VDJ recombination sites were observed in patients with type 1 diabetes, implying thymic rearrangement abnormalities. Type 1 diabetes patients showed a moderate but significant shortening of TCRB CDR3 length in all four CD4+ subsets.

The entire isolated RNA was reverse transcribed using the High Capacity cDNA Reverse Transcription Kit, and thus expressed TCRB transcripts were sequenced. Deep immunoSEQ sequencing was performed on naive, central memory and regulatory T cell samples, with an average of roughly 3.6 million total reads per sample. Sorted cells were lysed in RLT buffer, and RNA was extracted using DNase-treated RNeasy Micro or Mini kits according to cell number. Each cell subset was processed separately to prevent cross-contamination, with patient and healthy donor samples processed together. The immunoSEQ multiplex PCR was used to amplify TCRB sequences from cDNA, generating 87-bp fragments that spanned the CDR3 region. Sequencing of the amplicons was performed on the Illumina HiSeq platform. Per the original workflow: PCR bias was corrected computationally using synthetic template baselines, and reads within Hamming distance 2 were collapsed, with unmergeable singletons discarded. Reads were aligned against IMGT so that V, D and J genes, CDR3 length and insertions or deletions at six rearrangement sites could be assigned. Within each subset, clonotype counts were normalized to sorted cell number, after which true diversity and Gini coefficients were computed with the tcR R package. The overlap coefficient, calculated on TCRB nucleotide sequences, was used to measure repertoire sharing. Out-of-frame TCRB sequences from naive cells were analyzed as a proxy for the pre-selection repertoire. The table comes from immuneACCESS by way of TCRdb, which keeps in-frame sequences with V and J called. Part of the clones is missing from these tables; in studies checked, under half for an unresolved V gene and the rest for unknown reasons. V and J calls and clone size follow that table, whereas D and trimming were derived from the DNA. This sample holds hundreds of thousands of clones; over 9.5% were observed only once. The ten largest clones add up to about 0.017% of the sample.

Trimming removed 1 base from V and 4 bases from J; the gene matches leave 9 bases unexplained. The germline V gene (reference sequence) specifies GTSNPN as CDR1 and SVGIG as CDR2. From the cysteine through the phenylalanine, the CDR3 covers 16 amino acids. The read is trimmed to its CDR3 DNA, 48 bases read in frame from base 1. Sequenced sample: naive CD4+ T cells from blood. This sample's cell subset or site label indicates: true naive CD4+ T cells. Here the chain combines TRBV30 and TRBJ1-3, and TRBD1 matches 8 of the central bases. This receptor was taken from a man aged 18 to 29 in good health. The CDR3 loop reads CAWSDLSRQGGNTIYF. The bases are TGTGCCTGGAGTGATCTATCTAGACAGGGGGGAAACACCATATATTTT.